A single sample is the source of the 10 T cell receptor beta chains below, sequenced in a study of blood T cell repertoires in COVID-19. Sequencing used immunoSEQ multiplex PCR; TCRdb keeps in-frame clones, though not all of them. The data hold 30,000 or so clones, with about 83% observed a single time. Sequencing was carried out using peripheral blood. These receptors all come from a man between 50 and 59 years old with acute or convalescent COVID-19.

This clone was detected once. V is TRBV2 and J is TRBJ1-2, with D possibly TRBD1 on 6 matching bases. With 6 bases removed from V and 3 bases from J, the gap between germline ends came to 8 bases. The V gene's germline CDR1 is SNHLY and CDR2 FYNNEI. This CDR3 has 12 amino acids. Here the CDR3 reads CASRGQDYGYTF. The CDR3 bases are TGTGCCAGCAGGGGACAAGACTATGGCTACACCTTC.

In DNA, the CDR3 is TGTGCCAGCAGCCAAGACACCAGTCCAGGGTACCCCTACGAGCAGTACTTC. Protein: CASSQDTSPGYPYEQYF. The chain has TRBV14 and TRBJ2-7, with a tentative D call TRBD1 (5 bases). The CDR3 length is 17 residues. Germline CDR1 and CDR2: SGHDN and FVKESK. Trimming left V 0 bases short and J 2 bases short, with 17 bases between.

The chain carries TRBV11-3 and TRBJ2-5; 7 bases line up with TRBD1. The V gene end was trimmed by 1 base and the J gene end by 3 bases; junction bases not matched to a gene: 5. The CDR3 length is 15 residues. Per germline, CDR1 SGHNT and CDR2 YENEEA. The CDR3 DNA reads TGTGCCAGCAGCTTAGGCCAGGGGGAAGAAGAGACCCAGTACTTC. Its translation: CASSLGQGEEETQYF.

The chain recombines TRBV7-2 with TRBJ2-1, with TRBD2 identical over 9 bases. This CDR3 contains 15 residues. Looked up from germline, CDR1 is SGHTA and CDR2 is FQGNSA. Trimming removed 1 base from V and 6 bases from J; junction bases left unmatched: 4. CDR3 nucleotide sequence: TGTGCCAGCAGCTTAGGTAGCGGGAGTACCAATGAGCAGTTCTTC. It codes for CASSLGSGSTNEQFF. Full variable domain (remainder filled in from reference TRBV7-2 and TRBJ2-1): GAGVSQSPSNKVTEKGKDVELRCDPISGHTALYWYRQSLGQGLEFLIYFQGNSAPDKSGLPSDRFSAERTGGSVSTLTIQRTQQEDSAVYLCASSLGSGSTNEQFFGPGTRLTVL.

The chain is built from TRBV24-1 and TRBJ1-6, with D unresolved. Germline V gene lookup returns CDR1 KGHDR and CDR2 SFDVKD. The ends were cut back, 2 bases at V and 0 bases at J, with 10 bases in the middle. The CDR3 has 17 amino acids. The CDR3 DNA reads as TGTGCCACCAGTGATTATACATGGAGCTCCTATAATTCACCCCTCCACTTT. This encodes CATSDYTWSSYNSPLHF.

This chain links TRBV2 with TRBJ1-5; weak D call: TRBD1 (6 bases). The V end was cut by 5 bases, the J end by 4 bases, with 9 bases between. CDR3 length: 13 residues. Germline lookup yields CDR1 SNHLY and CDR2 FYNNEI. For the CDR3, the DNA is TGTGCCAGCAGTTCCCAGGGGAATCAGCCCCAGCATTTT. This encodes CASSSQGNQPQHF.

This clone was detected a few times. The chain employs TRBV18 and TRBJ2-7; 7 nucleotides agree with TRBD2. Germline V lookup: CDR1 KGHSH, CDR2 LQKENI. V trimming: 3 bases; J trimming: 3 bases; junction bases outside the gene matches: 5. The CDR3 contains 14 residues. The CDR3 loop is CASSPGREDYEQYF. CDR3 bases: TGTGCCAGCTCACCCGGACGGGAGGACTACGAGCAGTACTTC.

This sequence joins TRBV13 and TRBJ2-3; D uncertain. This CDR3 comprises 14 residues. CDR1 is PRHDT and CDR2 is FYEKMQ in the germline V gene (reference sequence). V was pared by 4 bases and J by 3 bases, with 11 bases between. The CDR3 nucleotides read TGTGCCAGCAGCTCGCTAATAGAGACAGATACGCAGTATTTT. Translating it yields CASSSLIETDTQYF. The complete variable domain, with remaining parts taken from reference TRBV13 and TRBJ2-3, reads AAGVIQSPRHLIKEKRETATLKCYPIPRHDTVYWYQQGPGQDPQFLISFYEKMQSDKGSIPDRFSAQQFSDYHSELNMSSLELGDSALYFCASSSLIETDTQYFGPGTRLTVL.

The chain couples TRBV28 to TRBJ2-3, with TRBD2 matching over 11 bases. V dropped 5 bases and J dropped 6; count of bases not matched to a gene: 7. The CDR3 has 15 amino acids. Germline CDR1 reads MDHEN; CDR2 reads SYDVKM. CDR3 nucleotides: TGTGCCAGCAGTCCTAGCGGGAGGTTGGCCGATACGCAGTATTTT. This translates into CASSPSGRLADTQYF. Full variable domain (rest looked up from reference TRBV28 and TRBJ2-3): DVKVTQSSRYLVKRTGEKVFLECVQDMDHENMFWYRQDPGLGLRLIYFSYDVKMKEKGDIPEGYSVSREKKERFSLILESASTNQTSMYLCASSPSGRLADTQYFGPGTRLTVL.

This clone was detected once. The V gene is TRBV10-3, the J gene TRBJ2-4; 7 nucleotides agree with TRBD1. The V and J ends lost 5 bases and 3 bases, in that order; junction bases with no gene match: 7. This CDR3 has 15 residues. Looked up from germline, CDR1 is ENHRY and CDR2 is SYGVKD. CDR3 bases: TGTGCCATCAGTAGACAGGGTTGGGACAAAAACATTCAGTACTTC. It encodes CAISRQGWDKNIQYF.